These 5 T cell receptor beta chains were sequenced from one sample in a study of CDR3 diversity in severe acne. TCRdb redid the calling of the PCR reads with MiXCR, one entry per CDR3 protein. The sample shows under 100,000 distinct CDR3 sequences, about 52% of them seen only once. Source material: blood. These receptors all stem from a male donor in good health, serving as a control.

This sequence joins TRBV5-6 and TRBJ2-5; weak D call: TRBD2 (6 bases). Germline loops: CDR1 SGHDT, CDR2 YYEEEE. The CDR3 consists of 12 residues. V lost 4 bases and J 5 bases, leaving 9 bases between the germline ends. CDR3 region: CASSRGTETQYF. In nucleotides, the CDR3 is TGTGCCAGCAGCCGCGGGACGGAGACCCAGTACTTC.

Turning to this clonotype: Since a much larger clone is just one base distant, this may be a read error. The chain has TRBV15 and TRBJ1-1; the D is unclear. The CDR3 length is 13 residues. Germline V gene lookup returns CDR1 LNHNV and CDR2 YYDKDF (reference sequence). CDR3 coding DNA: TGTGCCACCGGCAGAGATCAAGAGTCTGTAGCTTTCTTT. Translated, it gives CATGRDQESVAFF. The variable domain in full, completed from reference TRBV15 and TRBJ1-1, reads DAMVIQNPRYQVTQFGKPVTLSCSQTLNHNVMYWYQQKSSQAPKLLFHYYDKDFNNEADTPDNFQSRRPNTSFCFLDIRSPGLGDTAMYLCATGRDQESVAFFGQGTRLTVV.

This chain links TRBV12-3 or TRBV12-4 with TRBJ2-7, with D perhaps TRBD1 (6 bases). The CDR3 totals 13 residues. Trimming removed 2 bases from V and 9 bases from J, with 14 bases in between. The CDR3 nucleotides are TGTGCCAGCAGTTTAATGGGGGCCCAATGGCAGTACTTC. This encodes CASSLMGAQWQYF.

The CDR3 DNA reads TGTGCCAGCAGGATTATTTGGGACAGGGACCACGAGCAGTACTTC. Protein sequence: CASRIIWDRDHEQYF. The chain recombines TRBV2 with TRBJ2-7; 9 bases fit TRBD1. Germline assignment: CDR1 SNHLY and CDR2 FYNNEI. This CDR3 is built from 15 residues. V shed 6 bases and J 5 bases; nucleotides not matched to a gene: 11.

This sequence joins TRBV6-5 and TRBJ2-7; the D gene is possibly TRBD1 (6 bases). Germline V gives CDR1 MNHEY, CDR2 SVGAGI. The ends were cut back, 4 bases at V and 6 bases at J, with 13 bases in the middle. CDR3 length: 13 amino acids. CDR3 residues: CASSSRGVGEQYF. The CDR3 nucleotides are TGTGCCAGCAGTTCCAGGGGAGTTGGCGAGCAGTACTTC.